The present entry profiles one T cell receptor (beta chain) with its context. What it binds is not known. PCR involved 60 Vbeta and 13 Jbeta primers. Generated by immunoSEQ multiplex PCR, the TCRdb table keeps only in-frame clones and is missing some. The sample has more than 100,000 clones; about 82% are singletons. Each of the donors was a healthy bone marrow donor. The germline CDR1 and CDR2 sequences are SGHTA and FQGTGA. V was shortened by 5 bases and J by 1 base, with 10 bases between the two germline ends. The CDR3 runs 14 residues. The sample comes from a study of cytomegalovirus exposure and HLA in healthy donors. Broader study findings: The authors excluded some V segments, including TRBV6-2 and TRBV6-3, as indistinguishable. Diagnosis of cytomegalovirus status made by the classifier reportedly showed high specificity and sensitivity. V- and J-gene trimming of TCR beta was linked (in a later analysis) to a missense DCLRE1C variant.

Material: PBMCs. The chain is built from TRBV7-3 and TRBJ2-3; no firm D call. The TCR sequence derives from a female donor in good health and CMV-seropositive. CDR3 bases: TGTGCCAGCAGCCCCCCGGGTCGCACAGATACGCAGTATTTT. Translated, it gives CASSPPGRTDTQYF.